The clone carrying this TCR beta chain has just one count. The data derive from a study of blood T cell repertoires in COVID-19. Assay used: immunoSEQ multiplex PCR; TCRdb lists only in-frame clones, some missing. The table shows tens of thousands of clones, with 70% to 90% occurring only once. This CDR3 is built from 15 residues. The germline V gene has CDR1 LGHDT and CDR2 YNNKEL (reference sequence). V lost 1 base and J 4 bases, leaving 13 bases between the germline ends. Sequencing was carried out using peripheral blood. The TCR was taken from a human donor in a cohort sampled during active COVID-19. The chain has TRBV3-1 (or the pseudogene TRBV3-2) and TRBJ1-2; D possibly corresponds to TRBD1 (5 bases). The CDR3: CASSQGRQTFYGYTF. The CDR3 DNA reads TGTGCCAGCAGCCAAGGCAGACAGACGTTCTATGGCTACACCTTC.